This T cell receptor (beta chain) was sequenced in a study of blood T cells in healthy people across ages. Study-wide points: Unknown CMV status may confound age-related changes in expanded clones. Per million T cells, TCR beta diversity dropped roughly linearly as age increased.

Samples each yielded at least 6 micrograms of total RNA. V gave up 0 bases and J gave up 4 bases, with 12 bases separating them. Looked up from germline, CDR1 is KGHSH and CDR2 is LQKENI. The CDR3 length is 15 residues. The second PCR ran roughly 6 to 12 cycles with a sample-barcoded 5' primer and J-beta primers. The yield of each sample was at least 2.5 million CDR3-containing paired-end reads. MiXCR, run by TCRdb on the 5' RACE reads, gives a single entry per CDR3 protein. The table shows under 2,000,000 distinct CDR3 sequences, with about 50% occurring only once. On this clonotype: The target antigen is unknown.

The chain recombines TRBV18 with TRBJ1-2, with D tentatively TRBD1 (5 bases). The sequencing sample was made of blood. This sequence originates from a woman aged 40 to 49 in good health. CDR3 in DNA: TGTGCCAGCTCACCACCGGGACGGGAGGCCTATGGCTACACCTTC. This gives the protein CASSPPGREAYGYTF. The full variable domain, with the rest looked up from reference TRBV18 and TRBJ1-2, is NAGVMQNPRHLVRRRGQEARLRCSPMKGHSHVYWYRQLPEEGLKFMVYLQKENIIDESGMPKERFSAEFPKEGPSILRIQQVVRGDSAAYFCASSPPGREAYGYTFGSGTRLTVV.